What follows are 14 T cell receptor beta chains derived from one specimen sequenced in a study of blood T cell repertoires in COVID-19. Libraries were prepared by immunoSEQ multiplex PCR; TCRdb keeps only in-frame clonotypes and omits some of them. The data contain roughly 70,000 clones, under 85% of them seen just once; the ten biggest clones take up around 14%. Sequencing input: peripheral blood. These receptor sequences come from a man aged 55 to 69 with COVID-19, enrolled during active disease.

The J gene is TRBJ2-7, the V gene TRBV11-3; D unclear. Trimming took 3 bases from V and 3 from J, leaving 3 bases between them. The CDR3 runs 11 residues. Germline CDR1 SGHNT, CDR2 YENEEA. CDR3 amino acids: CASSFNYEQYF. The CDR3 nucleotides are TGTGCCAGCAGCTTCAACTACGAGCAGTACTTC.

The chain employs TRBV3-1 (or the pseudogene TRBV3-2) and TRBJ2-6, with 7 bases aligning to TRBD2. The length of the CDR3 is 16 residues. The J segment lost 1 base and the V segment lost 1 base, leaving 1 base of the junction unmatched. Germline lookup yields CDR1 LGHDT and CDR2 YNNKEL (reference sequence). Written as DNA, the CDR3 is TGTGCCAGCAGCCAAGGGGGAGGGTCTGGGGCCAACGTCCTGACTTTC. Its translation: CASSQGGGSGANVLTF.

V gene TRBV29-1 combines with J gene TRBJ2-1; TRBD2 aligns across 9 bases. Unmatched junction bases numbered 12, after V lost 1 base and J lost 8 bases. In germline, CDR1 is SQVTM, CDR2 ANQGSEA. The CDR3 has 16 residues. The CDR3 reads CSVEGLGGRARDEQFF. In nucleotides, the CDR3 is TGCAGCGTTGAAGGCCTCGGCGGGAGGGCTCGCGATGAGCAGTTCTTC.

V is TRBV15 and J is TRBJ2-1; weak D call: TRBD2 (5 bases). V was cut by 4 bases and J by 0 bases, with 7 bases left in between. The germline V gene has CDR1 LNHNV and CDR2 YYDKDF (reference sequence). The CDR3 is made up of 14 amino acids. The CDR3 loop is CATSTGSSYNEQFF. DNA for the CDR3: TGTGCCACCAGCACTGGGAGCTCCTACAATGAGCAGTTCTTC.

The V call is TRBV5-1, the J call TRBJ2-7, with D perhaps TRBD1 (5 bases). V was trimmed by 4 bases and J by 6 bases, leaving 11 bases between them. This CDR3 is built from 12 residues. CDR1 is SGHRS, CDR2 YFSETQ, per germline. In DNA, the CDR3 is TGCGCCAGCAGCCCAGACAGAACCGAGCAGTACTTC. Translation: CASSPDRTEQYF.

CDR3 nucleotide sequence: TGTGCCACCAGTGGAAGGACAGGGTTTGCCGGGGAGCTGTTTTTT. Its protein product is CATSGRTGFAGELFF. This chain uses TRBV24-1 with TRBJ2-2, with 8 bases fitting TRBD1. Germline values: CDR1 KGHDR, CDR2 SFDVKD. The CDR3 loop spans 15 amino acids. The trim removed 5 bases at V and 6 bases at J, leaving 7 bases unmatched.

This chain uses TRBV3-1 (or the pseudogene TRBV3-2) with TRBJ2-3, with D perhaps matching TRBD1 (7 bases). Germline-derived CDR1 and CDR2 are LGHDT and YNNKEL (reference sequence). There are 15 residues in the CDR3. V was pared by 4 bases and J by 5 bases, with 16 bases between. The CDR3 is CASSLTSRGEDTQYF. For the CDR3, the DNA is TGTGCCAGCAGCCTGACCTCCAGGGGGGAAGATACGCAGTATTTT.

The rearrangement joins TRBV11-2 to TRBJ2-1; TRBD2 agrees at 7 bases. J gave up 10 bases and V 5 bases, and 17 bases lay outside the gene matches. Per the germline V gene, CDR1 is SGHAT and CDR2 is FQNNGV. The CDR3 totals 16 residues. The CDR3 DNA reads TGTGCCAGCAGCCTAATTTCGATAGCGGGCCGGGGAGAGCAGTTCTTC. Its translation: CASSLISIAGRGEQFF.

The chain recombines TRBV12-5 with TRBJ2-7, with D hard to call. Germline V gene sequence: CDR1 LGHNT, CDR2 FRNRAP. This CDR3 has 16 residues. The ends were cut back, 0 bases at V and 0 bases at J, with 12 bases in the middle. CDR3 amino acids: CASGLVLAESSYEQYF. CDR3 bases: TGTGCTAGTGGTTTGGTACTGGCGGAGAGCTCCTACGAGCAGTACTTC.

This chain joins TRBV11-2 and TRBJ2-7; D perhaps matches TRBD2 (6 bases). CDR3 size: 13 residues. CDR1 and CDR2 (germline): SGHAT, FQNNGV. The V end was cut by 5 bases, the J end by 6 bases, with 14 bases between. CDR3 in DNA: TGTGCCAGCAGCCCGGGACTGGGCGGCGAGCAGTACTTC. It specifies CASSPGLGGEQYF.

This clone was detected a few times. The V gene is TRBV11-2, the J gene TRBJ1-2; no reliable D call. The length of the CDR3 is 15 residues. V shed 4 bases and J shed 4 bases, with 16 bases lying between them. CDR1 is SGHAT, CDR2 FQNNGV, per germline. Here the CDR3 reads CASSSPTRPGYGYTF. CDR3 DNA: TGTGCCAGCAGCTCACCAACCAGGCCAGGCTATGGCTACACCTTC.

J is TRBJ1-6 and V is TRBV18; D is perhaps TRBD1 (6 bases). V was pared by 6 bases and J by 9 bases, with 24 bases between. The CDR3 sequence is 17 residues long. From germline, CDR1 is KGHSH and CDR2 LQKENI. The CDR3 loop reads CASSQRPGQRLGSPLHF. CDR3 sequence (DNA): TGTGCCAGCTCCCAGCGCCCGGGACAACGTCTTGGTTCACCCCTCCACTTT.

This clone has just one count. The chain joins TRBV10-3 to TRBJ1-5; no clear D. This CDR3 has 16 residues. Germline-derived CDR1 and CDR2 are ENHRY and SYGVKD. Trimming took off 5 bases at V and 0 bases at J, with 14 bases between the two ends. CDR3 nucleotide sequence: TGTGCCATCAGTTTTTCGGGGAAATATAGCAATCAGCCCCAGCATTTT. This translates into CAISFSGKYSNQPQHF.

Turning to this clone: One base away lies a much larger clone, so this may be a sequencing read error. The gene calls are TRBV4-2 and TRBJ1-5; D is unresolved. Trimming removed 3 bases from V and 0 bases from J, with 3 bases in between. CDR3 size: 13 residues. From germline, CDR1 is LGHNA and CDR2 YNFKEQ. This CDR3 is CASSQSSNQPQHF. CDR3 DNA sequence: TGTGCCAGCAGCCAGAGTAGCAATCAGCCCCAGCATTTT.